These 9 T cell receptor beta chains originate from one sample sequenced in a study of regulatory T cells in long-lasting Graves disease. Time point described: persistent/refractory GD, antithyroid drugs over 5 years with positive TRAb. Generation of the TCR library employed RNA extracted from PBMCs. Through Arm-PCR of CDR3 regions and iRepertoire HTBI primers, TCR beta libraries were built. TCRdb fed the multiplex PCR reads into MiXCR, producing one record per CDR3 protein. Among 700,000 or so distinct CDR3 sequences, around 30% were seen once, and the ten largest hold around 42%. This specimen consisted of peripheral blood mononuclear cells (PBMCs), obtained when the disease was refractory, from a patient treated with antithyroid drugs. These receptors all stem from a female donor with Graves disease.

The chain joins TRBV20-1 to TRBJ1-2; a possible D gene is TRBD1 (5 bases). This CDR3 has 15 residues. Germline-derived CDR1 and CDR2 are DFQATT and SNEGSKA (reference sequence). The V end was cut by 3 bases, the J end by 3 bases, with 17 bases between. The CDR3 is CSASPAQGADYGYTF. In DNA, the CDR3 is TGCAGTGCTAGCCCCGCGCAGGGAGCGGACTATGGCTACACCTTC.

The CDR3 loop is CASSPVAGASISYEQYF. The CDR3 DNA reads as TGTGCCAGCTCACCCGTAGCGGGAGCCTCCATCTCCTACGAGCAGTACTTC. This chain links TRBV18 with TRBJ2-7; 9 bases are shared with TRBD2. The CDR3 totals 17 residues. From germline, CDR1 is KGHSH and CDR2 LQKENI. J lost 0 bases, V lost 3 bases, and 9 bases had no gene match.

In its sample, this clonotype was seen a few times. The chain is built from TRBV29-1 and TRBJ1-2; D is undetermined. The V end was cut by 7 bases, the J end by 8 bases, with 14 bases between. The CDR3 is 11 amino acids. Germline loops: CDR1 SQVTM, CDR2 ANQGSEA. CDR3 region: CSAESLGGYTF. The CDR3 region has the DNA TGCAGCGCAGAAAGTCTGGGGGGCTACACCTTC.

The chain combines TRBV9 with TRBJ2-7; a possible D gene is TRBD2 (5 bases). Germline V CDR1 and CDR2: SGDLS, YYNGEE. The CDR3 is 16 amino acids. Trimming removed 1 base at V and 5 bases at J, with 19 bases between. The CDR3 bases are TGTGCCAGCAGCGTAAGCATGGGCGGCGTCGGGAACGAGCAGTACTTC. Protein sequence: CASSVSMGGVGNEQYF.

The rearrangement joins TRBV28 to TRBJ2-7; no definite D call. Germline CDR1 and CDR2: MDHEN and SYDVKM. This CDR3 has 15 residues. V was trimmed by 5 bases and J by 0 bases, leaving 14 bases between them. CDR3 bases: TGTGCCAGCAGTCCCCTCGGGCGGAGCTCCTACGAGCAGTACTTC. Translating it yields CASSPLGRSSYEQYF.

In the case of this clonotype: A read error may be the cause here, since a much bigger clone is one base away. The chain uses TRBV28 and TRBJ1-2; D might be TRBD1 (6 bases). Germline values: CDR1 MDHEN, CDR2 SYDVKM. There are 15 residues in the CDR3. The CDR3 region is CASSFQGTGRYGHTF. In nucleotides, the CDR3 is TGTGCCAGCAGTTTTCAGGGGACCGGTCGATATGGCCACACCTTC.

This clonotype has at least ten counts. The chain couples TRBV28 to TRBJ2-5; D is ambiguous. Per the germline V gene, CDR1 is MDHEN and CDR2 is SYDVKM. V lost 2 bases and J 7 bases, leaving 23 bases between the germline ends. The CDR3 extends over 17 amino acids. CDR3 DNA sequence: TGTGCCAGCAGTTTAAGGATCGCGCCTGGGGTGGCAGGGACCCAGTACTTC. Amino acids: CASSLRIAPGVAGTQYF.

The rearrangement uses TRBV11-2 and TRBJ2-3; D possibly corresponds to TRBD2 (5 bases). V was cut by 1 base and J by 1 base, with 9 bases left in between. Per germline, CDR1 SGHAT and CDR2 FQNNGV. CDR3 size: 15 residues. The CDR3 is CASSLVAGRTDTQYF. The CDR3 DNA reads TGTGCCAGCAGCTTAGTGGCGGGTCGCACAGATACGCAGTATTTT.

This clonotype has a handful of counts. The V and J genes are TRBV5-1 and TRBJ2-2; no clear D. V shed 0 bases and J shed 0 bases, with 12 bases lying between them. This CDR3 comprises 17 residues. Germline loops: CDR1 SGHRS, CDR2 YFSETQ. The CDR3 DNA reads as TGCGCCAGCAGCTTGGGAACGCGCGGACCGAACACCGGGGAGCTGTTTTTT. It translates to CASSLGTRGPNTGELFF.